The sequence of this T cell receptor (beta chain) was determined in a study of a mutant IDH1 vaccine in newly diagnosed glioma. Study information: Onset of vaccination occurred 4-6 weeks following radiotherapy alone, or with temozolomide cycles. Treated patients, approximately 60% male and around 40% female, averaged about 40 years of age. Pretreatment consisted of radiotherapy, temozolomide, or both, with most receiving both.

Study-level findings and limits: Patients mounted vaccine-induced immune responses in 90% to 95% of cases.

The sample holds one count of this clone. As yet, its antigen is unknown. The time point: week 11, during vaccination. Each vaccine dose was 300 ug of mutant IDH1 20-mer peptide, with topical imiquimod. The repertoire was sequenced with immunoSEQ multiplex PCR; TCRdb's copy has only in-frame clones and lacks some. The data hold 57,000 or so clones, with roughly four fifths observed a single time. The CDR3 has 16 amino acids. Source: PBMCs, taken from a glioma patient whose treatment included an IDH1 peptide vaccine. The source of this sequence is a young man with glioma. The chain has TRBV21-1 and TRBJ1-3; TRBD1 is taken as the D call from the table, unchecked against the DNA. TRBV21-1 is labeled a pseudogene. The CDR3 nucleotides are TGTGCCAGCAGCAAAGAGGAAACAGCCTCTGGAAACACCATATATTTT. This sequence encodes CASSKEETASGNTIYF.